One sample yielded the 6 T cell receptor beta chains listed below, sequenced in a study of cytomegalovirus exposure and HLA in healthy donors. Method: immunoSEQ multiplex PCR; TCRdb's copy keeps in-frame clones and lacks some. In the table there are about 330,000 clones, approximately 90% of which are singletons. Specimen: PBMCs. These receptors were collected from a woman younger than 45 in good health and CMV-seropositive.

This chain joins TRBV11-2 and TRBJ2-2; D not resolved. Between the trimmed V and J ends, which lost 2 bases and 4 bases, there was a span of 5 bases. The V gene's germline CDR1 is SGHAT and CDR2 FQNNGV. The CDR3 runs to 13 residues. CDR3 nucleotides: TGTGCCAGCAGCTTATCCCTCACCGGGGAGCTGTTTTTT. This codes for CASSLSLTGELFF.

This sequence joins TRBV27 and TRBJ2-7; D is tentatively TRBD1 or TRBD2 (6 bases each). CDR3 length: 15 amino acids. CDR1 and CDR2 from the germline V gene are MNHEY and SMNVEV (reference sequence). The V gene lost 4 bases and the J gene lost 6 bases, with 19 bases spanning the gap. The CDR3 here is CASSSRWGAPSEQYF. For the CDR3, the DNA is TGTGCCAGCAGTTCGCGATGGGGGGCTCCGAGCGAGCAGTACTTC.

This chain uses TRBV9 with TRBJ2-1; 9 nucleotides align to TRBD2. The CDR3 has 18 amino acids. Trimming removed 3 bases from V and 3 bases from J; junction bases left unmatched: 13. Germline V gene lookup returns CDR1 SGDLS and CDR2 YYNGEE. The CDR3 loop reads CASSAGLGAGGNYNEQFF. CDR3 sequence (DNA): TGTGCCAGCAGCGCAGGGTTGGGAGCGGGGGGAAACTACAATGAGCAGTTCTTC.

V gene TRBV6-1 combines with J gene TRBJ2-3, with 9 bases fitting TRBD2. The V and J ends lost 2 bases and 0 bases, in that order; junction bases with no gene match: 6. The CDR3 spans 17 residues. CDR1 is MNHNS and CDR2 is SASEGT in the germline V gene. CDR3 in amino acids: CASSEIASGASTDTQYF. CDR3 coding DNA: TGTGCCAGCAGTGAAATTGCTAGCGGGGCTAGCACAGATACGCAGTATTTT.

This chain joins TRBV19 and TRBJ1-2, with 8 bases lining up with TRBD1. The CDR3 covers 15 residues. Trimming took 1 base from V and 2 from J; bases not matched to a gene: 3. Per the germline V gene, CDR1 is LNHDA and CDR2 is SQIVND (reference sequence). The CDR3 nucleotides are TGTGCCAGTAGTATAGCCGCAGGGGGCAACTATGGCTACACCTTC. Its protein is CASSIAAGGNYGYTF.

The table lists this clone with a few counts. CDR3 nucleotides: TGTGCCAGCAGTGATAGTCCGGGCAACTATGGCTACACCTTC. It yields the protein CASSDSPGNYGYTF. The chain couples TRBV6-1 to TRBJ1-2; D is unclear. Trimming cost V 3 bases and J 2 bases, with 10 bases left between them. CDR3 size: 14 residues. The germline gives CDR1 MNHNS, CDR2 SASEGT.